The T cell receptor (beta chain) described here comes from a study of Graves' ophthalmopathy and Graves' hyperthyroidism. Overall study findings and caveats: Blood repertoires reportedly contained most expanded thyroid clonotypes above 0.001 frequency.

This clonotype was seen a few times. The antigen remains unidentified. Clinical symptoms, serum thyroxine, TRAb, thyroid ultrasound and orbital computed tomography determined diagnosis. The germline V gene has CDR1 DFQATT and CDR2 SNEGSKA (reference sequence). V lost 2 bases to trimming and J lost 7 bases, with 18 bases between them. CDR3 length: 14 residues. Investigators amplified TCR beta CDR3 regions from RNA transcripts. Second-round multiplex PCR came after first-round RT-PCR with HTBI primers. One entry per CDR3 protein, called by TCRdb with MiXCR from the multiplex PCR reads. The repertoire holds about 1.1 million distinct CDR3 sequences, with about 36% as singletons.

Sequencing was carried out using peripheral blood or thyroid tissue (not recorded which). This clonotype was sampled from an adult man with Graves' hyperthyroidism. The V call is TRBV20-1, the J call TRBJ2-7; TRBD2 is a possible D gene (6 bases). DNA for the CDR3: TGCAGTGCTAGATCTCGGGACTCCGCGGAGGAGCAGTACTTC. Amino acid sequence: CSARSRDSAEEQYF.